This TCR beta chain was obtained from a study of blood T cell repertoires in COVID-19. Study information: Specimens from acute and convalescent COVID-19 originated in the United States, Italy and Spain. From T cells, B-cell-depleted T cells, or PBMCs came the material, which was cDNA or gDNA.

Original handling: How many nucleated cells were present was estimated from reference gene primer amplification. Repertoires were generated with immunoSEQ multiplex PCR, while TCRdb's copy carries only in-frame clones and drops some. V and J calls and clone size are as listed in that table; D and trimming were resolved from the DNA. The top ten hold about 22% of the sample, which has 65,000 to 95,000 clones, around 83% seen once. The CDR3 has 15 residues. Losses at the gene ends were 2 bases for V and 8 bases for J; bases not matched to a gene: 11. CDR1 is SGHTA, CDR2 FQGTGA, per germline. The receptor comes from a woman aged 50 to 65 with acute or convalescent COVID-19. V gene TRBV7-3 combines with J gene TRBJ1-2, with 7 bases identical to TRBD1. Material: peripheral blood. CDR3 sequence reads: CASSLYEGAPGGYTF. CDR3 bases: TGTGCCAGCAGCTTATACGAGGGGGCCCCGGGAGGCTACACCTTC.